The next 6 T cell receptor beta chains were all read from a single sample in a study of OX40 agonist ivuxolimab in advanced cancers. TCRdb keeps only in-frame clones here, not all; method: immunoSEQ multiplex PCR. The table shows more than 65,000 clones, with 84% occurring only once. Material: CD4+ or CD8+ T cells sorted from blood, obtained in a trial of the OX40 agonist ivuxolimab. These receptors were collected from an adult with an advanced solid tumor such as melanoma, head and neck, liver or kidney cancer.

V gene TRBV27 combines with J gene TRBJ2-2; unclear D gene. The V gene's germline CDR1 is MNHEY and CDR2 SMNVEV (reference sequence). The CDR3 length is 13 residues. Trimming shortened V by 5 bases and J by 4 bases, and 8 bases separated the two germline ends. CDR3 DNA: TGTGCCAGCAGTCCGAGGCCCACCGGGGAGCTGTTTTTT. It is translated as CASSPRPTGELFF.

The chain is built from TRBV28 and TRBJ1-5; D unclear. CDR3 size: 13 residues. The germline V gene has CDR1 MDHEN and CDR2 SYDVKM. The V gene lost 7 bases and the J gene lost 7 bases, with 14 bases spanning the gap. CDR3 region: CASTSGRIQPQHF. Written as DNA, the CDR3 is TGTGCCAGCACCTCGGGTAGGATACAGCCCCAGCATTTT.

V gene TRBV6-5 combines with J gene TRBJ2-2; no clear D. The end of the DNA aligns better with TRBJ1-3, so the J call may be wrong. Germline loops: CDR1 MNHEY, CDR2 SVGAGI. This CDR3 has 15 amino acids. CDR3 residues: CASKVGGSSGNTIYF. The CDR3 DNA is TGTGCCAGCAAGGTTGGCGGATCCTCTGGAAACACCATATATTTT.

This clone showed up just once. The chain links TRBV7-8 to TRBJ2-7; no firm D call. Germline V gene lookup returns CDR1 SGHVS and CDR2 FQNEAQ. This CDR3 contains 15 residues. V was trimmed by 1 base and J by 4 bases, leaving 14 bases between them. CDR3 nucleotide sequence: TGTGCCAGCAGCTTAGAGGCATCGAGAAGTTACGAGCAGTACTTC. Protein sequence: CASSLEASRSYEQYF.

V and J are TRBV6-1 and TRBJ2-1; 9 bases are shared with TRBD1. The CDR3 is made up of 14 amino acids. Germline V lookup: CDR1 MNHNS, CDR2 SASEGT. With V trimmed by 1 base and J by 6 bases, 1 base remained unmatched. The CDR3 DNA reads as TGTGCCAGCAGTGAAGGACAGGGGGGCAATGAGCAGTTCTTC. Translated: CASSEGQGGNEQFF.

The rearrangement links TRBV4-1 to TRBJ1-1; TRBD1 is a possible D gene (6 bases). Germline lookup yields CDR1 MGHRA and CDR2 YSYEKL. V was pared by 0 bases and J by 0 bases, with 8 bases between. The CDR3 covers 15 residues. CDR3 DNA sequence: TGCGCCAGCAGCCAAGAGGGGGCGATGAACACTGAAGCTTTCTTT. This codes for CASSQEGAMNTEAFF.